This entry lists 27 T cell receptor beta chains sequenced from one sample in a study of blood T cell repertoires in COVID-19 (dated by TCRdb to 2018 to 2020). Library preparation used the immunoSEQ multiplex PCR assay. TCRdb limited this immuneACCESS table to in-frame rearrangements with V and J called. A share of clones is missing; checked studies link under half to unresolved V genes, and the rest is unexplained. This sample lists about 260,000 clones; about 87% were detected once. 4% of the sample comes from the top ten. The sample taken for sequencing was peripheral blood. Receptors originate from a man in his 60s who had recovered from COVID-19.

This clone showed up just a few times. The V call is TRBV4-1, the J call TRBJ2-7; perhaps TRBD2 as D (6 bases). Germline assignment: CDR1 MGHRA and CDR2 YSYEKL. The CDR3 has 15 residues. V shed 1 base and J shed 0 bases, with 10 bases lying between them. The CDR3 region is CASSQGRDSSYEQYF. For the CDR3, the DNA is TGCGCCAGCAGCCAAGGGCGGGACTCCTCCTACGAGCAGTACTTC.

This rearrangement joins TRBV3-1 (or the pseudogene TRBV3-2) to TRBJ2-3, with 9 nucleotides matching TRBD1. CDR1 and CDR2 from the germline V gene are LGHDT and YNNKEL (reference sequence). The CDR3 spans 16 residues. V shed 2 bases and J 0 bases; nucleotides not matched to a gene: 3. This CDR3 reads CASSQKGQGSTDTQYF. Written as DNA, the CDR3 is TGTGCCAGCAGCCAAAAAGGACAGGGGAGCACAGATACGCAGTATTTT.

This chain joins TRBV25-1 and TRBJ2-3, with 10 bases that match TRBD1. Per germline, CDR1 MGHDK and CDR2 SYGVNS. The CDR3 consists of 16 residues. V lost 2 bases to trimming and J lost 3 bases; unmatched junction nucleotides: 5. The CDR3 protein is CASSERRTGGTDTQYF. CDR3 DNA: TGTGCCAGCAGTGAAAGAAGGACAGGGGGAACAGATACGCAGTATTTT.

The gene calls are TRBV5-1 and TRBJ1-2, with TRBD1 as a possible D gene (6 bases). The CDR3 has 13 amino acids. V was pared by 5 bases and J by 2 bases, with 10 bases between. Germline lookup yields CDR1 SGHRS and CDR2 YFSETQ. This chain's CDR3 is CASSSGTNYGYTF. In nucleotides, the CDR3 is TGCGCCAGCAGTTCCGGGACAAACTATGGCTACACCTTC.

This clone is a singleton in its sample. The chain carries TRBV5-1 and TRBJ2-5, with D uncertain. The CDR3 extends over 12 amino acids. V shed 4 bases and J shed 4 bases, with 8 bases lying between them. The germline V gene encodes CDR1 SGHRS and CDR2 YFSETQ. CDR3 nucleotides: TGCGCCAGCAGCCAAACGAGAGAGACCCAGTACTTC. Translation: CASSQTRETQYF.

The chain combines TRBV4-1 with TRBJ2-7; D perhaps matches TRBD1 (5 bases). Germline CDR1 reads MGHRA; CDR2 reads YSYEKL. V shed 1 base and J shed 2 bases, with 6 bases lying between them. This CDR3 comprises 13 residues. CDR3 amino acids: CASSQVGPYEQYF. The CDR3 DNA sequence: TGCGCCAGCAGCCAAGTGGGGCCCTACGAGCAGTACTTC.

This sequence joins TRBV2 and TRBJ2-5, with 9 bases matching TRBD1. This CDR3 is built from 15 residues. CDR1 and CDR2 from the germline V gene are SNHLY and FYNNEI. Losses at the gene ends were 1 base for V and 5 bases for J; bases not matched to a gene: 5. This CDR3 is CASSEGTGDGETQYF. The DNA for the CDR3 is TGTGCCAGCAGTGAAGGGACAGGGGACGGGGAGACCCAGTACTTC.

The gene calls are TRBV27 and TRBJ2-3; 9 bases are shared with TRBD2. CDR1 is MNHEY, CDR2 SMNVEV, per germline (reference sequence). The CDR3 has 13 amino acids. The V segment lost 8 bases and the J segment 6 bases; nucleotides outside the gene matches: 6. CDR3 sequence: CASHPLAGDTQYF. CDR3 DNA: TGTGCCAGCCATCCTCTAGCGGGGGATACGCAGTATTTT.

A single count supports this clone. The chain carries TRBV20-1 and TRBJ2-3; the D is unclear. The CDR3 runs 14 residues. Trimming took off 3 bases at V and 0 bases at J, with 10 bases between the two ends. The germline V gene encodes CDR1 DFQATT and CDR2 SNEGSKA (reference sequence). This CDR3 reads CSASVGLSTDTQYF. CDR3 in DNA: TGCAGTGCTAGTGTGGGCCTTAGCACAGATACGCAGTATTTT.

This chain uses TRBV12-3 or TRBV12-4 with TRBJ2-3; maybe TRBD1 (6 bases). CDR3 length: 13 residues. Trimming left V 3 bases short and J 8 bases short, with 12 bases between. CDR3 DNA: TGTGCCAGCAGTTTTAACAGGGCGGGTACGCAGTATTTT. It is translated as CASSFNRAGTQYF.

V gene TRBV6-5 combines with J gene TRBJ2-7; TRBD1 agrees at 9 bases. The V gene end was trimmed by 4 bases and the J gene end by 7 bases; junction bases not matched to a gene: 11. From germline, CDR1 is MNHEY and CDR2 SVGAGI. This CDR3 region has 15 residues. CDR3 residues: CASSLAGQGLGEQYF. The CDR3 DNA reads TGTGCCAGCAGTTTAGCAGGACAGGGGCTGGGTGAGCAGTACTTC.

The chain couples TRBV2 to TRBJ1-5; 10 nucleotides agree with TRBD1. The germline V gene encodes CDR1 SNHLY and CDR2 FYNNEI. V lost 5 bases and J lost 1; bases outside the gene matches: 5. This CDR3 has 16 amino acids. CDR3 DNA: TGTGCCAGCAGTCTACGGACAGGGGGAAGCAATCAGCCCCAGCATTTT. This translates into CASSLRTGGSNQPQHF.

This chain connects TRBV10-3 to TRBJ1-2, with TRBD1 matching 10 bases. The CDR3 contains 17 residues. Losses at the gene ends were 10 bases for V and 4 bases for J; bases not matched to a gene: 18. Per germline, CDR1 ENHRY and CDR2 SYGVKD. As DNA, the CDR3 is TGTGCCACTCGACAGGGGGCCGCTACCACCAATTTCTATGGCTACACCTTC. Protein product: CATRQGAATTNFYGYTF.

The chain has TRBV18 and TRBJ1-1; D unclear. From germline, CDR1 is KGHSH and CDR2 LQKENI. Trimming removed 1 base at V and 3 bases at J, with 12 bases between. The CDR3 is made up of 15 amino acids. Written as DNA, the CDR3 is TGTGCCAGCTCACCACGCGGGAGCCCTGACACTGAAGCTTTCTTT. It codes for CASSPRGSPDTEAFF.

CDR3 nucleotide sequence: TGTGCCAGCAGCTCGGACATCTATGGCTACACCTTC. It encodes CASSSDIYGYTF. The chain employs TRBV7-9 and TRBJ1-2; maybe TRBD1 (5 bases). The germline V and J ends were trimmed by 4 bases and 4 bases, with 7 bases remaining between them. The CDR3 spans 12 residues. Germline assignment: CDR1 SEHNR and CDR2 FQNEAQ (reference sequence). The variable domain in full, with the rest retrieved from reference TRBV7-9 and TRBJ1-2, is DTGVSQNPRHKITKRGQNVTFRCDPISEHNRLYWYRQTLGQGPEFLTYFQNEAQLEKSRLLSDRFSAERPKGSFSTLEIQRTEQGDSAMYLCASSSDIYGYTFGSGTRLTVV.

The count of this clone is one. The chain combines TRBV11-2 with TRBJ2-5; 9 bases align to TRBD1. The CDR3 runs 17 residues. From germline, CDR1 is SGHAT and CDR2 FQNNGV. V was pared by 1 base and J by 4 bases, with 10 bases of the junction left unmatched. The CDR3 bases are TGTGCCAGCAGCTTAGTCCGGGACAGGGTAGGAGGAGAGACCCAGTACTTC. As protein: CASSLVRDRVGGETQYF. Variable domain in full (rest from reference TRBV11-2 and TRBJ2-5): EAGVAQSPRYKIIEKRQSVAFWCNPISGHATLYWYQQILGQGPKLLIQFQNNGVVDDSQLPKDRFSAERLKGVDSTLKIQPAKLEDSAVYLCASSLVRDRVGGETQYFGPGTRLLVL.

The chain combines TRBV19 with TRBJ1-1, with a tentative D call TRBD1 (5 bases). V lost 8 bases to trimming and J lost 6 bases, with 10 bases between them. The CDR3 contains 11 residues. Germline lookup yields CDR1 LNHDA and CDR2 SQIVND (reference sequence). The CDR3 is CASGGKAEAFF. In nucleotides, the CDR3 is TGTGCCAGTGGGGGGAAGGCTGAAGCTTTCTTT.

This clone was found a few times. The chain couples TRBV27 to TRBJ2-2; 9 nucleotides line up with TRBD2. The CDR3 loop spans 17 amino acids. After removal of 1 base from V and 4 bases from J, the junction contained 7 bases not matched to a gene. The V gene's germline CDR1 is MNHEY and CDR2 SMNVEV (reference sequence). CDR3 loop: CASSLFQGGGATGELFF. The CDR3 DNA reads TGTGCCAGCAGTTTATTCCAAGGCGGGGGGGCCACCGGGGAGCTGTTTTTT.

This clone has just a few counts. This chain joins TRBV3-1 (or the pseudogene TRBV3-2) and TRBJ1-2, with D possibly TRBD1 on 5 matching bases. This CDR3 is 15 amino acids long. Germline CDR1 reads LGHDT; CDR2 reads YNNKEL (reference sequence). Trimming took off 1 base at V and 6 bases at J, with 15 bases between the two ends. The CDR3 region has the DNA TGTGCCAGCAGCCAAGCCCCCGGGGGTGGGGATGGCTACACCTTC. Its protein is CASSQAPGGGDGYTF.

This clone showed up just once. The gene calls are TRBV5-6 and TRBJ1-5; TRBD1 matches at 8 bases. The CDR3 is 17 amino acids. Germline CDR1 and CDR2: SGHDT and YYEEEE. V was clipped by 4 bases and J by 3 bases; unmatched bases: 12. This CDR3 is CASSSMGQADINQPQHF. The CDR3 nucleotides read TGTGCCAGCAGCAGTATGGGACAGGCAGATATCAATCAGCCCCAGCATTTT.

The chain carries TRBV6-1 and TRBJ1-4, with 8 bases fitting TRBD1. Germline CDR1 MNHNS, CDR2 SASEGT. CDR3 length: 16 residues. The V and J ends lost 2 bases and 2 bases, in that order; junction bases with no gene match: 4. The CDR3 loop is CASSELQGVTNEKLFF. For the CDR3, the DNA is TGTGCCAGCAGTGAACTACAGGGGGTGACTAATGAAAAACTGTTTTTT.

CDR3 protein: CASSLKAGNTEAFF. The CDR3, as DNA: TGTGCCAGCAGCTTAAAAGCAGGGAACACTGAAGCTTTCTTT. The rearrangement links TRBV11-1 to TRBJ1-1; D gene ambiguous. The germline CDR1 and CDR2 sequences are SGHAT and FQDESV (reference sequence). The V and J ends lost 2 bases and 1 base respectively, with 8 bases between them. This CDR3 comprises 14 residues.

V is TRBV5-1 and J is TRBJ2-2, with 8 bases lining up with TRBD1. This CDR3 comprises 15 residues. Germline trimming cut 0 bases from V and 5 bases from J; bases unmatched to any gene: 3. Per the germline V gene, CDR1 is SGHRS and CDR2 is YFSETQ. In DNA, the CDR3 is TGCGCCAGCAGCTTGGCGGGACAGGATACCGGGGAGCTGTTTTTT. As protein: CASSLAGQDTGELFF.

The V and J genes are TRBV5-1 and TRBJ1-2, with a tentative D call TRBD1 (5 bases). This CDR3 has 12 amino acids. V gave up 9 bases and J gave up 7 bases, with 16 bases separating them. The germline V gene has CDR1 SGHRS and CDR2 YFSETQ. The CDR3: CATRAGLAGYTF. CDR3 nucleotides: TGCGCCACTCGGGCAGGGCTGGCTGGCTACACCTTC.

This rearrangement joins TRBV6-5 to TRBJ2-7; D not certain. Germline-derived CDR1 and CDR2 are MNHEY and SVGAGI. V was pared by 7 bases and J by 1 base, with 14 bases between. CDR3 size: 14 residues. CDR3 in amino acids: CASTPWAASYEQYF. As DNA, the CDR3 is TGTGCCAGCACGCCTTGGGCAGCTTCCTACGAGCAGTACTTC.

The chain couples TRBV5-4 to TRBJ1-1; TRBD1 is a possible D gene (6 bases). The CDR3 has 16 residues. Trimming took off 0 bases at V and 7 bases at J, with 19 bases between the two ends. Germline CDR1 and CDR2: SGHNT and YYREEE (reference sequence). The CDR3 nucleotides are TGTGCCAGCAGCTTGGGCAGGGGCCTGGCTGGCGATGAAGCTTTCTTT. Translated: CASSLGRGLAGDEAFF.

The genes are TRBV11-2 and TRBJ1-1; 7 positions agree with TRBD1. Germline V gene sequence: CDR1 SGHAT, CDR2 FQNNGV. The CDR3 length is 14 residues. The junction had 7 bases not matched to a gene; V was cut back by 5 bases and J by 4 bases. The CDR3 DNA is TGTGCCAGCAGCACTCAGACAGGGAGCACTGAAGCTTTCTTT. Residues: CASSTQTGSTEAFF.